The T cell receptor (beta chain) described here comes from a study of blood T cells in healthy people across ages (dated by TCRdb to 2015 to 2017). With respect to the entire study: Template switching captured roughly one uniquely barcoded TCR beta cDNA molecule per two T cells in model experiments. To track age-related changes in TCR beta repertoire diversity, the study relied on deep sequencing normalized with unique cDNA molecular identifiers. The donors were split into four age groups: young (average around 15 years), middle-aged (39), aged (approximately 60) and long-lived (approximately 80). To avoid experimental bias, donors of different ages were spread randomly across the sequencing lanes. Two additional independent replicas of 1 million unique cDNA reads from the same blood draw were analyzed for two donors (one aged 18 to 30 and one aged 80 or older).

Donors were under 40 systemically healthy Caucasian individuals from Russia aged 6 to 90 years. Each donor gave approximately 9.3 milliliters of peripheral blood, collected into EDTA-treated Vacutainer tubes. Ficoll-Paque density-gradient centrifugation was used to isolate PBMCs, with at least 7 million obtained per sample. Trizol reagent was used to extract total RNA from the PBMCs, yielding at least 5.5 micrograms per sample. The percentages of naive CD45RAhigh/CD27high T cells were determined by flow cytometry on a PBMC aliquot from every donor. Preparation of the library involved 5' RACE. Reads for this sample came from an Illumina HiSeq 2500. A second 7 to 11 cycle PCR used a sample-barcoded 5' primer and a J-beta primer mix. Each TCR beta cDNA molecule received a unique molecular identifier from a template-switch 5' adaptor carrying 12 random nucleotides. Each sample yielded at least 2.5 million CDR3-containing paired-end reads. First-strand cDNA synthesis was performed from all RNA using the Mint cDNA synthesis kit, with priming by a TRBC-specific oligonucleotide. Following uracil-DNA glycosylase treatment, all cDNA underwent a first 18-cycle PCR with the universal primers M1SS and BC2_uni_R. In the source study's methods: Normalization of each sample was performed by random selection of 1 million high-quality reads, each carrying a distinct molecular identifier. Reads sharing molecular identifiers were discarded rather than binned into consensus sequences. MiTCR, with a Q25 quality threshold and the strictest error-elimination algorithm, was used for CDR3 identification, clonotype clustering and error correction. A nonparametric unseen species model with Euler transformation was used to estimate lower-bound total TCR beta diversity. TCRdb reprocessing: public reads trimmed at Q25 with fastp, clones called with MiXCR, in-frame beta chains kept. One record per CDR3 amino acid sequence lists the most common genes and DNA. These V and J calls rely on TCRdb rather than the paper's analysis. The sample records 500,000 to 700,000 distinct CDR3 sequences, under 30% of which are singletons. The top ten clones comprise 15% to 18% of the sample.

V gives up 3 bases and J gives up 2 bases, and the segment between their germline ends measures 17 bases. From the germline V gene (reference sequence), CDR1 is DFQATT and CDR2 is SNEGSKA. The CDR3, from cysteine to phenylalanine, totals 15 residues. CDR3 DNA only is kept here, 45 bases in frame from base 1. This clonotype appeared a single time. Its target antigen remains unknown. No base-level quality is on record; no much larger clone is a single base apart. One read yields weak evidence. Overall study outcomes, separate from this receptor: Because donor CMV infection status was unknown, age-related changes in expanded clonotypes were potentially confounded. Total diversity estimates from one million sequenced T cells were considered lower bounds and underestimates. Compared with the aged group, the long-lived group had more naive CD4+ T cells, fewer expanded clones and increased TCR diversity, a pattern suggesting age selection. Because profiling used bulk unsorted PBMCs, naive and antigen-experienced compartments could not be compared conclusively. There was a strong correlation between observed TCR beta diversity and the percentage of naive T cells measured by flow cytometry. As age increased, observed TCR beta diversity per million T cells dropped in a roughly linear way, and a significant reduction was already evident by age around 41.

The clonotype comes from an elderly woman in good health. The sequence joins TRBV20-1 to TRBJ2-7; TRBD1 might be the D gene, on 6 matching bases. The sequencing sample was made of blood. The encoded CDR3 is CSASGGPKGPYEQYF. Here is the DNA: TGCAGTGCTAGTGGGGGCCCGAAGGGCCCCTACGAGCAGTACTTC.